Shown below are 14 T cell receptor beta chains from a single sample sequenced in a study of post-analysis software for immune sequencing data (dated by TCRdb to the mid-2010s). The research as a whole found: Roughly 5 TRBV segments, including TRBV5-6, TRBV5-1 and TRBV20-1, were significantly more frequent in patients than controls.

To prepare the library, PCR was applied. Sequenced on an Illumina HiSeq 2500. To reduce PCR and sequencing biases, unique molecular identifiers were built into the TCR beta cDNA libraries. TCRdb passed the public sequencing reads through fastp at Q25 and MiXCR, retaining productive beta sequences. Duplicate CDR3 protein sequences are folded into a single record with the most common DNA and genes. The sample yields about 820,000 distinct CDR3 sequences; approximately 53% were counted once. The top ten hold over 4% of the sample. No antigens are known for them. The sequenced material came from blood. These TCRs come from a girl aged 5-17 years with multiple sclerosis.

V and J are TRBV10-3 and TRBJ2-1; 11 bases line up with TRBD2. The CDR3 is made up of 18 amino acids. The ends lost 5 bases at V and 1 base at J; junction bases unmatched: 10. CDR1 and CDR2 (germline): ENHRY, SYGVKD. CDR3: CAISRGTSGTSSYNEQFF. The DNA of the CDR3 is TGTGCCATCAGTCGAGGGACTAGCGGAACATCTTCCTACAATGAGCAGTTCTTC.

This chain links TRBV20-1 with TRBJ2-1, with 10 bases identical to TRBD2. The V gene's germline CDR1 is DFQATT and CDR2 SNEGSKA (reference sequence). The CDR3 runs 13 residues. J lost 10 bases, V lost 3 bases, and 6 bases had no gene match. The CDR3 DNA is TGCAGTGCTAGGGCTAGCGGGAGAACGGAGCAGTTCTTC. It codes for CSARASGRTEQFF.

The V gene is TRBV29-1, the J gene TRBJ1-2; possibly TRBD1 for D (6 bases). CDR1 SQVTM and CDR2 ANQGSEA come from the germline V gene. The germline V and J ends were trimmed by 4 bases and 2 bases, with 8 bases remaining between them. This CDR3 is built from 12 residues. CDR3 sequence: CSVVRGNYGYTF. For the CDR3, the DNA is TGCAGCGTTGTGAGGGGGAACTATGGCTACACCTTC.

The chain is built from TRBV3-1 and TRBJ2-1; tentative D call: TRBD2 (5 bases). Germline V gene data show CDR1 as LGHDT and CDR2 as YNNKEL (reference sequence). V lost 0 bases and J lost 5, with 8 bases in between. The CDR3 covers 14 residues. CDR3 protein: CASSQDALDNEQFF. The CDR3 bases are TGTGCCAGCAGCCAAGATGCACTAGACAATGAGCAGTTCTTC.

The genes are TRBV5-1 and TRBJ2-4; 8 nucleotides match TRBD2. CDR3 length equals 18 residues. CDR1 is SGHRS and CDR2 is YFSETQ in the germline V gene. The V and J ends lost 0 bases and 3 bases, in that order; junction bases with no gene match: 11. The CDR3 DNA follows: TGCGCCAGCAGCTTGGTCCCCCGGGGGGGACCCAACAAAAACATTCAGTACTTC. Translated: CASSLVPRGGPNKNIQYF.

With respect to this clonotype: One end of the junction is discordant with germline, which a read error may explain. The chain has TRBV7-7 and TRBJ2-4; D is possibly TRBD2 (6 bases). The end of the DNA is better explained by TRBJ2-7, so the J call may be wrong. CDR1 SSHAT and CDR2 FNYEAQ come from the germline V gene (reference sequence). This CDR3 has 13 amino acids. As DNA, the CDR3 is TGTGCTAGCAGCTTAGCGGCGTTTAGCGAGCAGTACTTC. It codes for CASSLAAFSEQYF.

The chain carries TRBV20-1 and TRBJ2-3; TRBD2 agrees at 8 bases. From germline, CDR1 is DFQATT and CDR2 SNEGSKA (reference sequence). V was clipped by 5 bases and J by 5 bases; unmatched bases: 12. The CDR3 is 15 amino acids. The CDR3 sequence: CSAPASGSLGDTQYF. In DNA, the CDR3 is TGCAGTGCTCCCGCTAGCGGGTCCCTAGGAGATACGCAGTATTTT.

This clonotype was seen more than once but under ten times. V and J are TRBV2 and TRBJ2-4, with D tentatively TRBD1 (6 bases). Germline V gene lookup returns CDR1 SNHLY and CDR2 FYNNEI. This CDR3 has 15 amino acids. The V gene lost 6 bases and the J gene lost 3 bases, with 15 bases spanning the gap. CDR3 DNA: TGTGCCAGCAGCCCGGGACGCAGGGGCAAAAACATTCAGTACTTC. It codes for CASSPGRRGKNIQYF.

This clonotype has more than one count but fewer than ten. The CDR3: CALRHDSGANVLTF. The CDR3 nucleotides read TGTGCCCTTAGACACGACTCTGGGGCCAACGTCCTGACTTTC. The chain combines TRBV10-3 with TRBJ2-6; D unresolved. Trimming pared 11 bases from V and 0 bases from J, leaving 11 bases between. The CDR3 covers 14 residues. Germline loops: CDR1 ENHRY, CDR2 SYGVKD.

CDR3 bases: TGTGCCAGCAGCACCGCTAGCGGGAGTTTCCATGAGCAGTTCTTC. This sequence encodes CASSTASGSFHEQFF. V usage is TRBV28 and J usage is TRBJ2-1, with 10 bases fitting TRBD2. The CDR3 totals 15 residues. The junction had 10 bases not matched to a gene; V was cut back by 6 bases and J by 8 bases. Looked up from germline, CDR1 is MDHEN and CDR2 is SYDVKM.

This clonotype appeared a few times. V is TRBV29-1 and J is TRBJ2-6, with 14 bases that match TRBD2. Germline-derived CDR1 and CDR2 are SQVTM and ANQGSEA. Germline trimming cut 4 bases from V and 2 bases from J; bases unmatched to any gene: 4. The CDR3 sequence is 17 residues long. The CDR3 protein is CSVGLTSGGAGANVLTF. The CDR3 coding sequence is TGCAGCGTTGGCCTGACTAGCGGGGGGGCTGGGGCCAACGTCCTGACTTTC.

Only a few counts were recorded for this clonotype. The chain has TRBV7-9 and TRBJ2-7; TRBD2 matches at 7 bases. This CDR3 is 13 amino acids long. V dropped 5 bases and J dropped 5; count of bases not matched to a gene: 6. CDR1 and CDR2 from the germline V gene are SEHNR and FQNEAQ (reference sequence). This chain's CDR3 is CASSLTSPNEQYF. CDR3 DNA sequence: TGTGCCAGCAGCCTGACTAGCCCCAACGAGCAGTACTTC.

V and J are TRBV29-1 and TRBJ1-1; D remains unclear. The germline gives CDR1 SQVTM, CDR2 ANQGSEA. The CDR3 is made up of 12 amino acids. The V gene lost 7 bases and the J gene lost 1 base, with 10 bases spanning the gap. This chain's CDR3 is CSAHSGNTEAFF. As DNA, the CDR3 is TGCAGCGCTCATTCCGGGAACACTGAAGCTTTCTTT.

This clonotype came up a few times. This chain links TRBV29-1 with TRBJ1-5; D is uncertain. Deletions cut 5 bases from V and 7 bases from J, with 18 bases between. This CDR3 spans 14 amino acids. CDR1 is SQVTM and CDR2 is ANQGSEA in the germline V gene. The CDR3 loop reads CSVLFSILGQPQHF. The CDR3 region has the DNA TGCAGCGTTTTGTTTTCGATTTTAGGCCAGCCCCAGCATTTT.